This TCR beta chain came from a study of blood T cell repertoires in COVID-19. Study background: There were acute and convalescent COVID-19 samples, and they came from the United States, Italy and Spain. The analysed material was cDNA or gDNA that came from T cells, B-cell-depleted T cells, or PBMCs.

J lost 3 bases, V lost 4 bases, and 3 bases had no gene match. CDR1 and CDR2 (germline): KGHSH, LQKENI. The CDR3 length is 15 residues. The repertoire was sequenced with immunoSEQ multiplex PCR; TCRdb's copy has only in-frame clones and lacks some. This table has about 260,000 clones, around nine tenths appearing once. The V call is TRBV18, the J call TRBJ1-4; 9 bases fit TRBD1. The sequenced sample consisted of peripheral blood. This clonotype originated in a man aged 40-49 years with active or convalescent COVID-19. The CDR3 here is CASSLTGGPNEKLFF. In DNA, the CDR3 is TGTGCCAGCTCACTAACAGGGGGCCCTAATGAAAAACTGTTTTTT.